One and the same sample provided the 10 T cell receptor beta chains below, sequenced in a study of a mutant IDH1 vaccine in newly diagnosed glioma (dated by TCRdb to the early 2020s). The label giving this sample's time point can be read as: baseline, week 1 (first vaccination visit). The meaning of the sample's treatment or condition label: pre-vaccination baseline after standard-of-care therapy. Receptors were amplified or captured by the immunoSEQ multiplex PCR assay. What TCRdb holds here is the immuneACCESS table cut down to in-frame rearrangements. Part of the clones is not present; checked against another copy, under half of the missing clones reflect an unresolved V gene, and the others are unexplained. The sample data list 30,000 or so clones, and around nine tenths of these were observed just once. The ten largest clones take up 4% to 5.5% of the sample. The sample here was PBMCs, taken from a glioma patient treated with radiotherapy, temozolomide or both. These receptors originate from a woman between 40 and 55 years old with glioma.

The chain couples TRBV5-4 to TRBJ1-2, with D tentatively TRBD1 (5 bases). The CDR3 loop spans 14 amino acids. V was shortened by 0 bases and J by 7 bases, with 13 bases between the two germline ends. CDR1 and CDR2 (germline): SGHNT, YYREEE (reference sequence). CDR3 loop: CASSLVGPAGGYTF. CDR3 nucleotide sequence: TGTGCCAGCAGCTTGGTGGGACCAGCGGGTGGCTACACCTTC.

The chain links TRBV6-6 to TRBJ2-5, with 8 positions matching TRBD2. The V gene end was trimmed by 3 bases and the J gene end by 5 bases; junction bases not matched to a gene: 2. Looked up from germline, CDR1 is MNHNY and CDR2 is SVGAGI (reference sequence). This CDR3 is built from 13 residues. The CDR3 loop reads CASSYSSGETQYF. CDR3 DNA sequence: TGTGCCAGCAGTTATTCTAGCGGGGAGACCCAGTACTTC.

The chain recombines TRBV27 with TRBJ1-2; 7 bases match TRBD1. Germline V gene sequence: CDR1 MNHEY, CDR2 SMNVEV (reference sequence). This CDR3 has 15 residues. Unmatched junction bases numbered 7, after V lost 4 bases and J lost 2 bases. The CDR3 reads CASSSHRGQNYGYTF. CDR3 DNA sequence: TGTGCCAGCAGTTCTCACAGGGGACAGAACTATGGCTACACCTTC.

V gene TRBV6-5 combines with J gene TRBJ1-2; maybe TRBD1 (5 bases). This CDR3 comprises 13 residues. CDR1 MNHEY and CDR2 SVGAGI come from the germline V gene. V lost 5 bases and J 7 bases, leaving 14 bases between the germline ends. This chain's CDR3 is CASSRQRQGGYTF. CDR3 nucleotide sequence: TGTGCCAGCAGTCGACAGCGGCAAGGTGGCTACACCTTC.

The genes are TRBV6-5 and TRBJ1-4; D is perhaps TRBD1 (6 bases). The germline CDR1 and CDR2 sequences are MNHEY and SVGAGI. V was cut by 0 bases and J by 5 bases, with 10 bases left in between. The CDR3 has 15 amino acids. CDR3 nucleotide sequence: TGTGCCAGCAGTTACTCAGGAAGGGGGAATGAAAAACTGTTTTTT. Translating gives CASSYSGRGNEKLFF.

CDR3 in amino acids: CASSYRGEGRNEQFF. For the CDR3, the DNA is TGTGCCAGCAGTTATCGTGGGGAGGGCCGAAATGAGCAGTTCTTC. This sequence joins TRBV6-6 and TRBJ2-1, with 7 bases matching TRBD2. The junction had 9 bases not matched to a gene; V was cut back by 3 bases and J by 7 bases. The CDR3 is 15 residues long. CDR1 is MNHNY and CDR2 is SVGAGI in the germline V gene (reference sequence).

The chain couples TRBV27 to TRBJ2-7, with TRBD2 identical over 8 bases. The germline V gene encodes CDR1 MNHEY and CDR2 SMNVEV (reference sequence). The junction had 3 bases not matched to a gene; V was cut back by 5 bases and J by 0 bases. This CDR3 has 14 amino acids. The CDR3 loop reads CASSTRGDSYEQYF. CDR3 sequence (DNA): TGTGCCAGCAGTACGCGGGGGGACTCCTACGAGCAGTACTTC.

This chain connects TRBV5-4 to TRBJ2-3; possibly TRBD2 for D (6 bases). V lost 0 bases and J 8 bases, leaving 16 bases between the germline ends. CDR3 length: 15 residues. The germline V gene encodes CDR1 SGHNT and CDR2 YYREEE (reference sequence). CDR3 bases: TGTGCCAGCAGCTTGGCGGGGGACGCACGTGGTACGCAGTATTTT. As protein: CASSLAGDARGTQYF.

This clone came up once. V and J are TRBV4-2 and TRBJ1-6; 8 nucleotides line up with TRBD1. With 0 bases clipped from V and 8 bases from J, the junction kept 3 bases outside the gene matches. The CDR3 loop spans 15 amino acids. Germline V lookup: CDR1 LGHNA, CDR2 YNFKEQ. In nucleotides, the CDR3 is TGTGCCAGCAGCCAAGACACGACAGGGGATTCACCCCTCCACTTT. This encodes CASSQDTTGDSPLHF.

The rearrangement uses TRBV7-9 and TRBJ1-1; TRBD1 is a possible D gene (5 bases). The V end lost 7 bases, the J end lost 2 bases, and 14 bases lay between the germline ends. CDR3 size: 14 residues. Germline CDR1 SEHNR, CDR2 FQNEAQ (reference sequence). The CDR3 protein is CASIKTVSNTEAFF. The DNA for the CDR3 is TGTGCCAGCATCAAGACAGTTTCTAACACTGAAGCTTTCTTT.